A selection of T cell receptor beta chains follows, all from one sample in a study of spatial heterogeneity in lung cancer. TCRdb analysed the 5' RACE reads with MiXCR anew, one entry per CDR3 protein. The top ten hold about 29% of the sample, which has over 11,000 distinct CDR3 sequences, around 10% seen once. This specimen was PBMCs, taken at surgery. Receptors were obtained from a male donor with early-stage non-small cell lung cancer. The CDR3 runs from the conserved cysteine through the conserved F or W. Fields, in order: clone size, J gene, D gene, V gene, CDR3 DNA, CDR3 protein. The D gene is left open where the match is weak. Size is stated for part of the rows, as once, few or many counts, or as a class when the clone is expanded.

clone_size: many
j_call: TRBJ2-5
d_call: NA
v_call: TRBV28
cdr3_nt: TGTGCCAGCAGTCCCCTGGGATATCAGACCCAGTACTTC
cdr3_aa: CASSPLGYQTQYF

clone_size: many
j_call: TRBJ2-5
d_call: NA
v_call: TRBV28
cdr3_nt: TGTGCCAGCAGCCCTGGGACATCCTCGGGGACCCAGTACTTC
cdr3_aa: CASSPGTSSGTQYF

clone_size: many
j_call: TRBJ2-7
d_call: TRBD2
v_call: TRBV28
cdr3_nt: TGTGCCAGCAGTTCCTCTAGCGGGAGATTCTACGAGCAGTACTTC
cdr3_aa: CASSSSSGRFYEQYF

clone_size: many
j_call: TRBJ1-3
d_call: NA
v_call: TRBV27
cdr3_nt: TGTGCCAGCAGTCTTCTCTCTGGAAACACCATATATTTT
cdr3_aa: CASSLLSGNTIYF

clone_size: many
j_call: TRBJ2-1
d_call: NA
v_call: TRBV20-1
cdr3_nt: TGCAGTGCTAGACCCCTTACGGGAGAGTACAATGAGCAGTTCTTC
cdr3_aa: CSARPLTGEYNEQFF

clone_size: medium-sized
j_call: TRBJ1-5
d_call: TRBD1
v_call: TRBV20-1
cdr3_nt: TGCAGTGCTAGACAGGGGGCCCAGCCCCAGCATTTT
cdr3_aa: CSARQGAQPQHF

clone_size: many
j_call: TRBJ2-5
d_call: TRBD1
v_call: TRBV7-9
cdr3_nt: TGTGCCAGCAGCTTAGGGCGGACAGGGGCTGGGGAGACCCAGTACTTC
cdr3_aa: CASSLGRTGAGETQYF

clone_size: many
j_call: TRBJ1-4
d_call: NA
v_call: TRBV20-1
cdr3_nt: TGCAGTGCTAGAGATCGGGTTACCAATGAAAAACTGTTTTTT
cdr3_aa: CSARDRVTNEKLFF

clone_size: many
j_call: TRBJ2-7
d_call: NA
v_call: TRBV6-1
cdr3_nt: TGTGCCAGCAGTGAAGGGCTATACTACGAGCAGTACTTC
cdr3_aa: CASSEGLYYEQYF

clone_size: few
j_call: TRBJ2-5
d_call: TRBD1
v_call: TRBV6-2/TRBV6-3
cdr3_nt: TGTGCCAGCAGTTACTCGAATGGACAGGGGGAGACCCAGTACTTC
cdr3_aa: CASSYSNGQGETQYF

clone_size: many
j_call: TRBJ2-6
d_call: NA
v_call: TRBV18
cdr3_nt: TGTGCCAGCTCACCACCCGGCGGCAGGGGAGACTCTGGGGCCAACGTCCTGACTTTC
cdr3_aa: CASSPPGGRGDSGANVLTF

clone_size: many
j_call: TRBJ2-3
d_call: NA
v_call: TRBV7-6
cdr3_nt: TGTGCCAGCAGCCCTCGACAGACCTCTAGCACAGATACGCAGTATTTT
cdr3_aa: CASSPRQTSSTDTQYF

clone_size: once
j_call: TRBJ2-1
d_call: NA
v_call: TRBV3-1
cdr3_nt: TGTGCCAGCTCCTATGGGAGCTCCTACAATGAGCAGTTCTTC
cdr3_aa: CASSYGSSYNEQFF

clone_size: many
j_call: TRBJ2-7
d_call: NA
v_call: TRBV2
cdr3_nt: TGTGCCAGCAAGGAGGGGGTCTACGAGCAGTACTTC
cdr3_aa: CASKEGVYEQYF

clone_size: few
j_call: TRBJ2-5
d_call: NA
v_call: TRBV7-2
cdr3_nt: TGTGCCAGCAGCATCCAAGAGACCCAGTACTTC
cdr3_aa: CASSIQETQYF

clone_size: NA
j_call: TRBJ2-7
d_call: TRBD1
v_call: TRBV30
cdr3_nt: TGTGCCTGGAGAGGCGGGACAGGTTCCAACTACGAGCAGTACTTC
cdr3_aa: CAWRGGTGSNYEQYF

clone_size: many
j_call: TRBJ2-5
d_call: NA
v_call: TRBV15
cdr3_nt: TGTGCCACCAGCTCCCAGGAAGGTGGGGGGCAAGAGACCCAGTACTTC
cdr3_aa: CATSSQEGGGQETQYF

clone_size: NA
j_call: TRBJ1-2
d_call: NA
v_call: TRBV2
cdr3_nt: TGTGCCAGCAGTGATGGACAGCTCTATGGCTACACCTTC
cdr3_aa: CASSDGQLYGYTF

clone_size: few
j_call: TRBJ1-1
d_call: NA
v_call: TRBV14
cdr3_nt: TGTGCCAGCAGCCAAGACAGGGTGGGTAGATTGGAAGCTTTCTTT
cdr3_aa: CASSQDRVGRLEAFF

clone_size: once
j_call: TRBJ2-5
d_call: NA
v_call: TRBV7-9
cdr3_nt: TGTGCCAGCAGCCCCGCCCTTGAGACCCAGTACTTC
cdr3_aa: CASSPALETQYF

clone_size: many
j_call: TRBJ1-5
d_call: NA
v_call: TRBV5-5
cdr3_nt: TGTGCCAGCAGCTTGAGGCAAGCCAATCAGCCCCAGCATTTT
cdr3_aa: CASSLRQANQPQHF

clone_size: many
j_call: TRBJ2-1
d_call: TRBD1
v_call: TRBV5-1
cdr3_nt: TGCGCCAGCAGCTTGGAGGGGACAGGGGGTTACAATGAGCAGTTCTTC
cdr3_aa: CASSLEGTGGYNEQFF

clone_size: many
j_call: TRBJ2-3
d_call: NA
v_call: TRBV28
cdr3_nt: TGTGCCAGCACCCCGGACCCTAGCACAGATACGCAGTATTTT
cdr3_aa: CASTPDPSTDTQYF

clone_size: NA
j_call: TRBJ2-3
d_call: NA
v_call: TRBV28
cdr3_nt: TGTGCCAGCAGTTTACCCTCCAAACTCACAGATACGCAGTATTTT
cdr3_aa: CASSLPSKLTDTQYF

clone_size: NA
j_call: TRBJ2-3
d_call: NA
v_call: TRBV14
cdr3_nt: TGTGCCAGCAGCCAAGAAACAACAGATACGCAGTATTTT
cdr3_aa: CASSQETTDTQYF

clone_size: few
j_call: TRBJ1-1
d_call: NA
v_call: TRBV28
cdr3_nt: TGTGCCAGCAGTGGGGGATGGGGAGCTTTCTTT
cdr3_aa: CASSGGWGAFF

clone_size: many
j_call: TRBJ2-3
d_call: TRBD2
v_call: TRBV20-1
cdr3_nt: TGCAGTGCTACGGGACTAGCGGGAGTTATAGATACGCAGTATTTT
cdr3_aa: CSATGLAGVIDTQYF

clone_size: many
j_call: TRBJ2-5
d_call: TRBD1
v_call: TRBV28
cdr3_nt: TGTGCCAGCAGTTCCTGGGACAGGGGTGACCAAGAGACCCAGTACTTC
cdr3_aa: CASSSWDRGDQETQYF

clone_size: NA
j_call: TRBJ1-5
d_call: TRBD1
v_call: TRBV30
cdr3_nt: TGTGCCTGGAGGGAGGGACAGAGCAATCAGCCCCAGCATTTT
cdr3_aa: CAWREGQSNQPQHF

clone_size: medium-sized
j_call: TRBJ2-3
d_call: TRBD2
v_call: TRBV5-1
cdr3_nt: TGCGCCAGCAGCCTCCAAGCGGGAGGGACAGATACGCAGTATTTT
cdr3_aa: CASSLQAGGTDTQYF

clone_size: NA
j_call: TRBJ2-3
d_call: NA
v_call: TRBV7-7
cdr3_nt: TGTGCCAGCAGCTTACTAGGGAGCACAGATACGCAGTATTTT
cdr3_aa: CASSLLGSTDTQYF